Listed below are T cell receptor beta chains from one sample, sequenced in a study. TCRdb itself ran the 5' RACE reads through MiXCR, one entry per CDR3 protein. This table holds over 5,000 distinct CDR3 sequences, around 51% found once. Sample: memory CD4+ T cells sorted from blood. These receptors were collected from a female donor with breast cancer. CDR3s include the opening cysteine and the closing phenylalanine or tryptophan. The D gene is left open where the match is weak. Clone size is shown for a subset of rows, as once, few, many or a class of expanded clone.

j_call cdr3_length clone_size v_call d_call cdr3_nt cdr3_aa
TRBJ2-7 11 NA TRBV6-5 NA TGTGCCAGCAGTTACCCAGACGAGCAGTACTTC CASSYPDEQYF
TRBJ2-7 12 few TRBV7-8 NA TGTGCCAGCAGCCCACACACCTACGAGCAGTACTTC CASSPHTYEQYF
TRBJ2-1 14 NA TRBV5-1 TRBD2 TGCGCCAGCAGCACTAGCGGGAGGGCCGATGAGCAGCTCTTC CASSTSGRADEQLF
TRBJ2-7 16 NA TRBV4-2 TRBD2 TGTGCCAGCAGCCAAGATGCCAGCGGGAGTAGGTACGAGCAGTACTTC CASSQDASGSRYEQYF
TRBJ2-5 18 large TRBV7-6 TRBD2 TGTGCCAGCAGCCATCCCTTCCTAGCGGGAGGGCGGAGGGAGACCCAGTACTTC CASSHPFLAGGRRETQYF
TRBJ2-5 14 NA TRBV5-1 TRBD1 TGCGCCAGCAGCGTGGACAGGGGTGGAGTGACCCAGTACTTC CASSVDRGGVTQYF
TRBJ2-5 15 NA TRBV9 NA TGTGCCAGCAGTAAACAGGGAAGGTACCAAGAGACCCAGTACTTC CASSKQGRYQETQYF
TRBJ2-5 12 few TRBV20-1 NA TGCAGTGCTTTTTTCAGGGGCGAGACCCAGTACTTC CSAFFRGETQYF
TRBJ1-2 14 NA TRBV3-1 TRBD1 TGTGCCAGCAGCCCGCGACAGGGAAGCTATGGCTACACCTTC CASSPRQGSYGYTF
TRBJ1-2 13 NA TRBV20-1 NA TGCAGTGCTAGAGGGGAACCCGGCTATGGCTACACCTTC CSARGEPGYGYTF
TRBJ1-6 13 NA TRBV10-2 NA TGCGCCAGCAGTGAGACGGGTTATTCACCCCTCCACTTT CASSETGYSPLHF
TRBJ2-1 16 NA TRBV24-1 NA TGTGCCACCTGTGATTTTGACAGATCAGAAGGGGGTGAGCAGTTCTTC CATCDFDRSEGGEQFF
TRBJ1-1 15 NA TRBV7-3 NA TGTGGCAGCAGCTTAACCCAAGCTAGGAACACTGAAGCTTTCTTT CGSSLTQARNTEAFF
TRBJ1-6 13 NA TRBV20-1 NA TGCAGTGCTAGGGGTCAGCCTAATTCACCCCTCCACTTT CSARGQPNSPLHF
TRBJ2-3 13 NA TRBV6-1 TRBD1 TGTGCCAGCACCGGACAGGGGCTCAATACGCAGTATTTT CASTGQGLNTQYF
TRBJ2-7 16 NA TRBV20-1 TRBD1 TGCAGTGCTACCACGCCGAGGGGACAGGGGGCTTACGAGCAGTACTTC CSATTPRGQGAYEQYF
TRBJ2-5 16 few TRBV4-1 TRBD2 TGCGCCAGCAGCCATCCAGCGGCGGGAGGGCGGGAGACCCAGTACTTC CASSHPAAGGRETQYF
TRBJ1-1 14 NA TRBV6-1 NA TGTGCCAGCAGTGAAGTAAGGGTAAACACTGAAGCTTTCTTT CASSEVRVNTEAFF
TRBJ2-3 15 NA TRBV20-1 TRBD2 TGCAGTGCTATTGCGGGAGGGCGCTTAGGAGATACGCAGTATTTT CSAIAGGRLGDTQYF
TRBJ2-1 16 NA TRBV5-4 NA TGTGCCAGCAGCTTGGGAGGGGCAGGGGCCCTACTCGAGCAGTTCTTC CASSLGGAGALLEQFF
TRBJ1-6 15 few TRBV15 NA TGTGCCACCAGCAGAGATTTCCCGGACCGAGCACCCCTCCACTTT CATSRDFPDRAPLHF
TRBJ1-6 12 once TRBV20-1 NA TGCAGTGCTAGTGACAGCCTTTCACCCCTCCACTTT CSASDSLSPLHF